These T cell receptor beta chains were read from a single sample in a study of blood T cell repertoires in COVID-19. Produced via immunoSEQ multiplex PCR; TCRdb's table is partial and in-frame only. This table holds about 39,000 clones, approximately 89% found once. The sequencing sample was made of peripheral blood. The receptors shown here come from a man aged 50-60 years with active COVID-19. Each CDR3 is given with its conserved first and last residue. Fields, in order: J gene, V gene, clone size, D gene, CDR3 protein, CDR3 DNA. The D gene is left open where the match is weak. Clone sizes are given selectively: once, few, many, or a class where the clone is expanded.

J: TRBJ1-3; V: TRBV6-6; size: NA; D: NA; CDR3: CASSAGGAPGNTIYF; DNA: TGTGCCAGCTCCGCGGGGGGCGCGCCTGGAAACACCATATATTTT
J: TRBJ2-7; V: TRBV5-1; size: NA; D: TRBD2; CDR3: CASSGLIAGGPSEQYF; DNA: TGCGCCAGCAGCGGGTTAATAGCGGGAGGGCCCAGCGAGCAGTACTTC
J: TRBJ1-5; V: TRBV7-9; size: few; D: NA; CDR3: CASSSSAAGNQPQHF; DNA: TGTGCCAGCAGCTCATCAGCGGCGGGCAATCAGCCCCAGCATTTT
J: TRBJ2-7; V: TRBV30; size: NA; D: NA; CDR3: CALKLGGSSYEQYF; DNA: TGTGCCCTGAAGCTCGGGGGAAGCTCCTACGAGCAGTACTTC
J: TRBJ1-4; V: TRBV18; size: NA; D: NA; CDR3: CASSPGQPNEKLFF; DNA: TGTGCCAGCTCACCTGGACAGCCTAATGAAAAACTGTTTTTT
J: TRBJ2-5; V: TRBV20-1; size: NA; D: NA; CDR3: CSARDKETQYF; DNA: TGCAGTGCCCGGGACAAAGAGACCCAGTACTTC
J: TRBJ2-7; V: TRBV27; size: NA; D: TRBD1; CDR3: CASSDLDRLAYEQYF; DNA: TGTGCCAGCTCGGACCTGGACAGGTTGGCATACGAGCAGTACTTC
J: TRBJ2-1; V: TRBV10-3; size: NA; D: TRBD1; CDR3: CAISDLQGARFF; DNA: TGTGCCATCAGTGATTTACAGGGGGCGAGGTTCTTC
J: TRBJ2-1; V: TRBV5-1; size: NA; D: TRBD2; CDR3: CASSLEASGGKEQFF; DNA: TGCGCCAGCAGCTTGGAGGCTAGCGGGGGAAAAGAGCAGTTCTTC
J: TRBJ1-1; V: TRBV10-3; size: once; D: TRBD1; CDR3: CAISDSTGVDTEAFF; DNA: TGTGCCATCAGTGACTCGACAGGGGTAGACACTGAAGCTTTCTTT
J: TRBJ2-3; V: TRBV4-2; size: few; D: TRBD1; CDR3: CASSPPVDRGRLTASTDTQYF; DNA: TGTGCCAGCAGCCCCCCGGTGGACAGGGGGCGCTTGACCGCAAGCACAGATACGCAGTATTTT
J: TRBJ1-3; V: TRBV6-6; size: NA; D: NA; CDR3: CASSYSVDTIYF; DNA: TGTGCCAGCAGTTACTCGGTAGACACCATATATTTT
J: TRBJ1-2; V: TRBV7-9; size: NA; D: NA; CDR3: CASSFPRWGGSSNYGYTF; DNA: TGTGCCAGCAGCTTCCCCCGTTGGGGGGGCAGTTCTAACTATGGCTACACCTTC
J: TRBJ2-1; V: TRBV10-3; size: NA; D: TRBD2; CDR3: CAISPSGRTTYNEQFF; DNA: TGTGCCATCAGCCCTAGCGGGAGGACTACTTACAATGAGCAGTTCTTC
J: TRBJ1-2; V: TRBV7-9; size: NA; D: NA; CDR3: CASSTSIYGYTF; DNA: TGTGCCAGCAGCACGAGTATCTATGGCTACACCTTC
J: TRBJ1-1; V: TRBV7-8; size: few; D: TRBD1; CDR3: CASSPQGPNTEAFF; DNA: TGTGCCAGCAGCCCACAGGGGCCGAACACTGAAGCTTTCTTT
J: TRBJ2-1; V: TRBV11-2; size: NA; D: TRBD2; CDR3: CASSLRFSSGEMFF; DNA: TGTGCCAGCAGCTTAAGGTTCTCTAGCGGGGAAATGTTCTTC
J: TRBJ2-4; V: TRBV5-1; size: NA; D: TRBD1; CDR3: CASSPGQQNIQYF; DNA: TGCGCCAGCAGTCCGGGACAGCAAAACATTCAGTACTTC
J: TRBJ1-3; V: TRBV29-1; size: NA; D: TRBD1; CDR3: CSVERWDSSAHTIYF; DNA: TGCAGCGTTGAAAGATGGGACAGCTCGGCGCACACCATATATTTT
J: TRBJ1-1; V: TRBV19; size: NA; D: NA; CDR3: CASNEATGRGLSFF; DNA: TGTGCCAGTAATGAGGCGACAGGACGCGGCCTATCTTTCTTT
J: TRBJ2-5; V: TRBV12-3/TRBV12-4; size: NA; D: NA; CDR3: CASRAGVRETQYF; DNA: TGTGCCAGCAGGGCAGGGGTGAGGGAGACCCAGTACTTC
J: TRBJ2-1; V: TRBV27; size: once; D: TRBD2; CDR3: CASSVGGEQFF; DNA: TGTGCCAGCAGTGTGGGGGGGGAGCAGTTCTTC
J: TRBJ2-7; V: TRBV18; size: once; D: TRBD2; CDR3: CASSRVAGDSEQYF; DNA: TGTGCCAGCTCAAGGGTAGCGGGAGACAGCGAGCAGTACTTC
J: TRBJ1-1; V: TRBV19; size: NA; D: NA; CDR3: CASSIDLIGTEAFF; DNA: TGTGCCAGTAGTATTGACTTGATTGGGACTGAAGCTTTCTTT
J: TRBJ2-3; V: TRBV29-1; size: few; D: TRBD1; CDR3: CSVGTGGKRDTQYF; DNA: TGCAGCGTTGGGACAGGGGGCAAAAGAGATACGCAGTATTTT
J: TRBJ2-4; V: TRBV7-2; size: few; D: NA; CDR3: CASSGVTKNIQYF; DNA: TGTGCCAGCAGTGGAGTAACCAAAAACATTCAGTACTTC
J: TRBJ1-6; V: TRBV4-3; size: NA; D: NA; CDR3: CASSQDLSPPLHF; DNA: TGCGCCAGCAGCCAAGATCTTAGCCCACCCCTCCACTTT
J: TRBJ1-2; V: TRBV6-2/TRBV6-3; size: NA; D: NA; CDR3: CASSYSIGNYGYTF; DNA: TGTGCCAGCAGTTACTCAATCGGGAACTATGGCTACACCTTC
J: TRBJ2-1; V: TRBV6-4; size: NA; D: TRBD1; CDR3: CASSQDRGFYNEQFF; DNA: TGTGCCAGCAGTCAGGACAGGGGTTTCTACAATGAGCAGTTCTTC
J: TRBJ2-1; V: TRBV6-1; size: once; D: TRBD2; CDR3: CASSARGSGGRNEQFF; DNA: TGTGCCAGCAGTGCCCGGGGGAGCGGGGGAAGAAATGAGCAGTTCTTC
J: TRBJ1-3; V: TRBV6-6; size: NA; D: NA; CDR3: CASTSRVSGNTIYF; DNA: TGTGCCAGCACCTCCAGGGTATCCGGAAACACCATATATTTT
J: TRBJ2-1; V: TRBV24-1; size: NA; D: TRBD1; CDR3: CATSDPGQGLNNEQFF; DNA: TGTGCCACCAGTGACCCCGGACAGGGTCTCAACAATGAGCAGTTCTTC
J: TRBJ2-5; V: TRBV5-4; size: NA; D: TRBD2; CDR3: CASSRLGGQETQYF; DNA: TGTGCCAGCAGCCGCCTGGGGGGGCAAGAGACCCAGTACTTC
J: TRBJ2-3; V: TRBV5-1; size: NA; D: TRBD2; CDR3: CASSSGLATTDTQYF; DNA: TGCGCCAGCAGCTCAGGACTAGCGACCACAGATACGCAGTATTTT
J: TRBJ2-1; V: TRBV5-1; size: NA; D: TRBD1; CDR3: CASSADRADNEQFF; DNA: TGCGCCAGCAGCGCCGACAGGGCGGACAATGAGCAGTTCTTC
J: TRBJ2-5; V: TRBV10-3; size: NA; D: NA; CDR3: CAISANGPQETQYF; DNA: TGTGCCATCAGTGCAAATGGGCCACAAGAGACCCAGTACTTC
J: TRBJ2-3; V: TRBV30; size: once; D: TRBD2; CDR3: CACGGSTDTQYF; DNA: TGTGCCTGCGGGGGGAGCACAGATACGCAGTATTTT
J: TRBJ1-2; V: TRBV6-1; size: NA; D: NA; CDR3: CASSEALWGRGYTF; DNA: TGTGCCAGCAGTGAAGCGCTTTGGGGGAGGGGCTACACCTTC
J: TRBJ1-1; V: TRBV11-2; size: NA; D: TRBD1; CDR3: CASSLDLTGGVNTEAFF; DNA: TGTGCCAGCAGCCTCGACCTGACAGGGGGGGTGAACACTGAAGCTTTCTTT
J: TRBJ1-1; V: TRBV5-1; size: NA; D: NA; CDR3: CASSLGGDTEAFF; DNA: TGCGCCAGCAGCTTGGGGGGAGACACTGAAGCTTTCTTT
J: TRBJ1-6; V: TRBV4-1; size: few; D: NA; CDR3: CASSQDRETPLHF; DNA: TGCGCCAGCAGCCAAGATCGGGAAACACCCCTCCACTTT